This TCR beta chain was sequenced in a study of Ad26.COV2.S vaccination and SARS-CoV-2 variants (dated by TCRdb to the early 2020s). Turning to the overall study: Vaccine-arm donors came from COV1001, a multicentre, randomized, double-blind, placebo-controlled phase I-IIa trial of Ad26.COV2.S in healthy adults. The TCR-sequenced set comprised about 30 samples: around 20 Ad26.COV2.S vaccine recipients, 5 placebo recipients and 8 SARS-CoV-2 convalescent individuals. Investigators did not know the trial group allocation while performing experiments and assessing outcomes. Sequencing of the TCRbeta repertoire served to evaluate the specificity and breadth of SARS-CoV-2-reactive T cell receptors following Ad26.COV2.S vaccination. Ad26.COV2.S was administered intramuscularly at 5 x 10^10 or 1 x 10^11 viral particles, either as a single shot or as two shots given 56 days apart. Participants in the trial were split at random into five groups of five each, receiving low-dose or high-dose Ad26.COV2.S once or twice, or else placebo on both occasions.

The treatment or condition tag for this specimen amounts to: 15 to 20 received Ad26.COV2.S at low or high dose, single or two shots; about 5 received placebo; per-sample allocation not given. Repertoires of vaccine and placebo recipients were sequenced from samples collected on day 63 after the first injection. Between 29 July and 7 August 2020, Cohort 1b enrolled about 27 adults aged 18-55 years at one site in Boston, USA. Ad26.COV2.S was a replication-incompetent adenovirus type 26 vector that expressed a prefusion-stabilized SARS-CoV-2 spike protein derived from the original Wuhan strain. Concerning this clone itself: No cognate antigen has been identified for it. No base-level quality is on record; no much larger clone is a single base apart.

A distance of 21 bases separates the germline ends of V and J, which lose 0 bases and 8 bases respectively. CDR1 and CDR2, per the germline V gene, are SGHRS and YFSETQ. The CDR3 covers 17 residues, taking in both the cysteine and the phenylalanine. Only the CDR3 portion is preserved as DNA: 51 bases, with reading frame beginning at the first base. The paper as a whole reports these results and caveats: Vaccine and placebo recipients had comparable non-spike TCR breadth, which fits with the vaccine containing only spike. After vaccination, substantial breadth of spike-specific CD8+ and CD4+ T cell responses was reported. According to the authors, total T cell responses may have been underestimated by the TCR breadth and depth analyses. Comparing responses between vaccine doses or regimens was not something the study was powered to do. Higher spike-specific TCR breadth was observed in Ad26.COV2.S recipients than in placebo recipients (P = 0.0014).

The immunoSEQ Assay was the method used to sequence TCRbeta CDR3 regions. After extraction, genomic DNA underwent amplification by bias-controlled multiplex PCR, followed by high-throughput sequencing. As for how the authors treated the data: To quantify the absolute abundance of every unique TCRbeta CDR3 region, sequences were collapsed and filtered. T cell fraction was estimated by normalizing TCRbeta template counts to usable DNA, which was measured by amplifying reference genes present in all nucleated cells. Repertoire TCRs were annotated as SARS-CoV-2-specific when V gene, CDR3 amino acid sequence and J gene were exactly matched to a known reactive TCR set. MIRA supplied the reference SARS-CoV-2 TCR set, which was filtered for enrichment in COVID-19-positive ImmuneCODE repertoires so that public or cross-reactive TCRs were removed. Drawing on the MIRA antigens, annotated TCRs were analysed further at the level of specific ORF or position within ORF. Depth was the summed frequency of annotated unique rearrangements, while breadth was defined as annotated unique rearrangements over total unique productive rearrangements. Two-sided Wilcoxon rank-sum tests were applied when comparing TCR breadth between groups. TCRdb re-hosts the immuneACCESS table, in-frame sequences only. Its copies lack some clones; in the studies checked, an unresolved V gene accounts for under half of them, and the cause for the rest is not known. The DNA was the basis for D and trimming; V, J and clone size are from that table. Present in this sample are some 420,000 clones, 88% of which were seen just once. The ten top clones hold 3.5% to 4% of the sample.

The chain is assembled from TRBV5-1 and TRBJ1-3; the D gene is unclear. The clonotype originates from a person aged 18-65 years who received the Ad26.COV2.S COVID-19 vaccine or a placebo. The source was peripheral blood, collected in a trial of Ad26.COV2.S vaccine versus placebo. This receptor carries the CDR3 CASSLGPRPTSGHTIYF. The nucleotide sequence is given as TGCGCCAGCAGCTTGGGACCCCGTCCGACCTCCGGTCACACCATATATTTT.